The 26 T cell receptor beta chains below all came from one sample that was sequenced in a study of T cells in localized non-small cell lung cancer. TCRdb keeps only in-frame clones here, not all; method: immunoSEQ multiplex PCR. The sample contains around 2,800 clones, about 23% of which appear only once. Source: normal lung tissue next to the tumor, taken before any cancer treatment. These receptors came from a male donor at least 60 years old with stage II lung adenocarcinoma.

This clone was observed a single time. The chain is built from TRBV19 and TRBJ2-7; D gene uncertain. Germline CDR1 and CDR2: LNHDA and SQIVND (reference sequence). This CDR3 has 13 amino acids. V was pared by 4 bases and J by 0 bases, with 7 bases between. The CDR3 sequence: CASSRGHSYEQYF. The CDR3 nucleotides read TGTGCCAGTAGTAGGGGTCACTCCTACGAGCAGTACTTC.

For the CDR3, the DNA is TGTGCCAGCAGCCCTGGACAGGGGGCTGGTGGCTACACCTTC. It translates to CASSPGQGAGGYTF. The gene calls are TRBV11-3 and TRBJ1-2; 11 positions match TRBD1. The CDR3 is 14 residues long. Trimming at V came to 5 bases and at J to 7 bases, leaving 6 bases not matched to a gene. CDR1 is SGHNT and CDR2 is YENEEA in the germline V gene.

In its sample, this clone ranks as medium-sized. The chain employs TRBV11-3 and TRBJ2-3, with a tentative D call TRBD1 (6 bases). Germline CDR1 is SGHNT and CDR2 is YENEEA. V gave up 5 bases and J gave up 8 bases, with 17 bases separating them. The CDR3 is 14 residues long. The CDR3 loop reads CASSASGHPITQYF. CDR3 DNA sequence: TGTGCCAGCAGCGCCTCGGGACACCCAATTACGCAGTATTTT.

The chain joins TRBV7-6 to TRBJ2-3; 8 nucleotides agree with TRBD2. This CDR3 comprises 16 residues. Unmatched junction bases numbered 8, after V lost 1 base and J lost 5 bases. The V gene's germline CDR1 is SGHVS and CDR2 FNYEAQ. CDR3 coding DNA: TGTGCCAGCAGCTTAGGGGTTAGCGGGGTGAGAGATACGCAGTATTTT. Its protein is CASSLGVSGVRDTQYF.

The chain combines TRBV15 with TRBJ2-6, with D perhaps matching TRBD2 (7 bases). Germline values: CDR1 LNHNV, CDR2 YYDKDF (reference sequence). The CDR3 runs 16 residues. V dropped 0 bases and J dropped 4 bases, with 10 bases sitting between them. CDR3 bases: TGTGCCACCAGCAGAGATGGGGGGGCCGGGGCCAACGTCCTGACTTTC. It encodes CATSRDGGAGANVLTF.

V gene TRBV6-8 combines with J gene TRBJ2-2; D is ambiguous. CDR1 is MNHGY, CDR2 SAAAGT, per germline. With 8 bases removed from V and 5 bases from J, the gap between germline ends came to 12 bases. This CDR3 has 13 amino acids. CDR3 nucleotides: TGTGCCAGCGACTTGAACTGGACCGGGGAGCTGTTTTTT. This translates into CASDLNWTGELFF.

The CDR3 spells CASQTGLYGYTF. The CDR3 DNA is TGTGCCAGTCAGACAGGGCTCTATGGCTACACCTTC. The chain links TRBV19 to TRBJ1-2; 7 bases agree with TRBD1. This CDR3 is 12 amino acids long. Trimming at V came to 8 bases and at J to 4 bases, leaving 4 bases not matched to a gene. Looked up from germline, CDR1 is LNHDA and CDR2 is SQIVND (reference sequence). Full variable domain (missing parts from reference TRBV19 and TRBJ1-2): DGGITQSPKYLFRKEGQNVTLSCEQNLNHDAMYWYRQDPGQGLRLIYYSQIVNDFQKGDIAEGYSVSREKKESFPLTVTSAQKNPTAFYLCASQTGLYGYTFGSGTRLTVV.

This clone is medium-sized (0.01 to 0.1%). The V call is TRBV6-8, the J call TRBJ1-2, with 10 bases fitting TRBD1. In germline, CDR1 is MNHGY, CDR2 SAAAGT. Unmatched junction bases numbered 9, after V lost 10 bases and J lost 4 bases. The CDR3 runs 14 residues. In nucleotides, the CDR3 is TGTGCCACCGGCGGGACAGGGGCTACCTATGGCTACACCTTC. Translated: CATGGTGATYGYTF.

This clone has only a few counts. The chain employs TRBV11-3 and TRBJ2-2, with TRBD1 as a possible D gene (5 bases). V gave up 5 bases and J gave up 6 bases, with 16 bases separating them. The germline CDR1 and CDR2 sequences are SGHNT and YENEEA. There are 15 residues in the CDR3. CDR3: CASSQGALRAGELFF. The CDR3 nucleotides are TGTGCCAGCAGCCAAGGGGCCCTCCGGGCCGGGGAGCTGTTTTTT.

This clone occurred a few times. The CDR3 here is CASSHEQGVSYEQYF. CDR3 sequence (DNA): TGTGCCAGCAGCCACGAGCAGGGGGTTTCCTACGAGCAGTACTTC. The chain recombines TRBV11-3 with TRBJ2-7, with 7 nucleotides matching TRBD1. The trim removed 5 bases at V and 1 base at J, leaving 8 bases unmatched. This CDR3 has 15 residues. Per the germline V gene, CDR1 is SGHNT and CDR2 is YENEEA.

V is TRBV9 and J is TRBJ2-5; D is undetermined. The V gene lost 0 bases and the J gene lost 2 bases, with 11 bases spanning the gap. CDR1 is SGDLS and CDR2 is YYNGEE in the germline V gene. CDR3 length equals 15 residues. The CDR3 region has the DNA TGTGCCAGCAGCGTAGTAGGAACTCAACAAGAGACCCAGTACTTC. Translation: CASSVVGTQQETQYF.

The V gene is TRBV29-1, the J gene TRBJ1-2; 7 bases fit TRBD1. The CDR3 has 14 residues. CDR1 SQVTM and CDR2 ANQGSEA come from the germline V gene. Trimming removed 7 bases from V and 0 bases from J; junction bases left unmatched: 8. This chain's CDR3 is CSDVTGAANYGYTF. The CDR3, as DNA: TGCAGCGACGTTACAGGGGCCGCTAACTATGGCTACACCTTC.

This clone was seen more than once but under ten times. This rearrangement joins TRBV9 to TRBJ1-1, with D possibly TRBD1 on 6 matching bases. Germline CDR1 reads SGDLS; CDR2 reads YYNGEE. This CDR3 comprises 14 residues. V was cut by 0 bases and J by 1 base, with 7 bases left in between. The CDR3 DNA reads as TGTGCCAGCAGCGTAGGGACAGAGAACACTGAAGCTTTCTTT. Encoded protein: CASSVGTENTEAFF.

The V gene is TRBV11-3, the J gene TRBJ1-4; D perhaps matches TRBD1 (6 bases). V lost 5 bases, J lost 6 bases, and 16 bases lay in between. The germline V gene has CDR1 SGHNT and CDR2 YENEEA. CDR3 length: 15 amino acids. DNA for the CDR3: TGTGCCAGCAGCGCCATGACAGGTGGGGATGAAAAACTGTTTTTT. Protein sequence: CASSAMTGGDEKLFF.

The sample holds a few counts of this clone. This chain links TRBV6-8 with TRBJ1-1, with 9 bases matching TRBD1. Trimming took 5 bases from V and 3 from J; bases not matched to a gene: 4. Germline V gene lookup returns CDR1 MNHGY and CDR2 SAAAGT. This CDR3 has 14 amino acids. CDR3 residues: CASSGTGMYTEAFF. The DNA for the CDR3 is TGTGCCAGCAGTGGGACAGGGATGTACACTGAAGCTTTCTTT.

The chain links TRBV11-3 to TRBJ2-5; 7 bases map to TRBD2. The germline gives CDR1 SGHNT, CDR2 YENEEA. With V trimmed by 2 bases and J by 5 bases, 11 bases remained unmatched. The CDR3 contains 16 residues. The CDR3 sequence is CASSLFGGSVRETQYF. In DNA form, the CDR3 reads TGTGCCAGCAGCTTATTTGGCGGGAGTGTGCGGGAGACCCAGTACTTC.

The rearrangement uses TRBV19 and TRBJ1-1; a weak D match, TRBD1 (5 bases). V dropped 6 bases and J dropped 2 bases, with 13 bases sitting between them. The CDR3 extends over 14 amino acids. Looked up from germline, CDR1 is LNHDA and CDR2 is SQIVND (reference sequence). For the CDR3, the DNA is TGTGCCAGTAGCGACCGACAGAGTAACACTGAAGCTTTCTTT. Encoded protein: CASSDRQSNTEAFF.

This clone was counted between two and nine times. The V and J genes are TRBV11-3 and TRBJ1-1; the match to TRBD1 covers 9 bases. Germline assignment: CDR1 SGHNT and CDR2 YENEEA. CDR3 size: 15 residues. J was trimmed by 8 bases and V by 2 bases; bases with no gene match: 9. The CDR3 loop is CASSLYRTGASEAFF. The DNA for the CDR3 is TGTGCCAGCAGCTTATACCGGACAGGGGCTTCGGAAGCTTTCTTT.

This clone was counted only a few times. The rearrangement links TRBV6-8 to TRBJ2-5, with D possibly TRBD2 on 6 matching bases. Trimming took off 4 bases at V and 4 bases at J, with 10 bases between the two ends. The length of the CDR3 is 13 residues. The germline V gene encodes CDR1 MNHGY and CDR2 SAAAGT. This CDR3 is CASSSGLRETQYF. CDR3 DNA sequence: TGTGCCAGCAGTTCGGGACTCAGAGAGACCCAGTACTTC.

This clone was seen only a few times. The J gene is TRBJ1-2, the V gene TRBV30; a weak D match, TRBD1 (5 bases). Germline loops: CDR1 GTSNPN, CDR2 SVGIG (reference sequence). CDR3 size: 13 residues. Trimming removed 2 bases from V and 8 bases from J, with 15 bases in between. The CDR3 here is CAWSPRGADGYTF. Here the CDR3 DNA reads TGTGCCTGGAGTCCTCGGGGCGCTGACGGCTACACCTTC. Filled out from reference TRBV30 and TRBJ1-2, the complete variable domain reads SQTIHQWPATLVQPVGSPLSLECTVEGTSNPNLYWYRQAAGRGLQLLFYSVGIGQISSEVPQNLSASRPQDRQFILSSKKLLLSDSGFYLCAWSPRGADGYTFGSGTRLTVV.

The chain uses TRBV11-3 and TRBJ1-2; 8 bases line up with TRBD1. The CDR3 is 16 residues long. Germline values: CDR1 SGHNT, CDR2 YENEEA. V gave up 5 bases and J gave up 5 bases; unmatched junction bases: 13. The chain's CDR3 is CASSQGAGGVGYGYTF. The CDR3 DNA reads as TGTGCCAGCAGCCAAGGGGCAGGGGGCGTCGGATATGGCTACACCTTC. Drawing the rest from reference TRBV11-3 and TRBJ1-2, the complete variable domain is EAGVVQSPRYKIIEKKQPVAFWCNPISGHNTLYWYLQNLGQGPELLIRYENEEAVDDSQLPKDRFSAERLKGVDSTLKIQPAELGDSAVYLCASSQGAGGVGYGYTFGSGTRLTVV.

The J gene is TRBJ1-5, the V gene TRBV28; D is unclear. With 2 bases removed from V and 4 bases from J, the gap between germline ends came to 9 bases. CDR3 length equals 14 residues. Germline CDR1 and CDR2: MDHEN and SYDVKM. As DNA, the CDR3 is TGTGCCAGCAGTTTAGGGGTTAAAAATCAGCCCCAGCATTTT. This encodes CASSLGVKNQPQHF. The whole variable domain, remainder taken from reference TRBV28 and TRBJ1-5, is DVKVTQSSRYLVKRTGEKVFLECVQDMDHENMFWYRQDPGLGLRLIYFSYDVKMKEKGDIPEGYSVSREKKERFSLILESASTNQTSMYLCASSLGVKNQPQHFGDGTRLSIL.

This clone appeared a few times. The V and J genes are TRBV6-8 and TRBJ2-7; 7 positions agree with TRBD1. J was trimmed by 0 bases and V by 2 bases; bases with no gene match: 10. This CDR3 is built from 17 residues. Germline V gives CDR1 MNHGY, CDR2 SAAAGT. DNA of the CDR3: TGTGCCAGCAGTTACGACAGGGACCGCTCGAACTCCTACGAGCAGTACTTC. Its protein is CASSYDRDRSNSYEQYF.

This chain links TRBV9 with TRBJ1-2; 12 nucleotides line up with TRBD1. CDR3 length: 15 residues. Unmatched junction bases numbered 10, after V lost 5 bases and J lost 8 bases. Germline lookup yields CDR1 SGDLS and CDR2 YYNGEE. In DNA form, the CDR3 reads TGTGCCAGCAGGGGACAGGGACAGGGGGCTTACGGCTACACCTTC. Amino acids: CASRGQGQGAYGYTF.

This clone is termed medium-sized. Other nucleotide sequences from this sample produce the same CDR3. The V call is TRBV11-3, the J call TRBJ2-1; D is unclear. From germline, CDR1 is SGHNT and CDR2 YENEEA. V gave up 5 bases and J gave up 0 bases, with 11 bases separating them. The CDR3 runs to 15 residues. The CDR3 loop reads CASSPAPSSYNEQFF. CDR3 sequence (DNA): TGTGCCAGCAGCCCTGCACCTAGCTCCTACAATGAGCAGTTCTTC.

This clone has just a few counts. The rearrangement joins TRBV19 to TRBJ1-5; 8 bases are a match to TRBD1. Germline V gives CDR1 LNHDA, CDR2 SQIVND (reference sequence). V was clipped by 3 bases and J by 4 bases; unmatched bases: 11. The CDR3 totals 17 residues. CDR3 sequence reads: CASSISGRDRGNQPQHF. CDR3 DNA: TGTGCCAGTAGTATTTCTGGAAGAGACAGGGGTAATCAGCCCCAGCATTTT.